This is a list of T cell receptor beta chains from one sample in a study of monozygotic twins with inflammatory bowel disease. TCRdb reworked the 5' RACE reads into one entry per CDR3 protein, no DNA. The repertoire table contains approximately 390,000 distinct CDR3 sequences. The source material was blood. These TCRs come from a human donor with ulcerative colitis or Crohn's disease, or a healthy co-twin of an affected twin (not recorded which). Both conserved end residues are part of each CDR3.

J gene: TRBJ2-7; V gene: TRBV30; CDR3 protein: CAWSSFTGGFYEQYF
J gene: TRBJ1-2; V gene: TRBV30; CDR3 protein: CAWSVTGSYTF
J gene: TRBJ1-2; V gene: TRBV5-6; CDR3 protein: CASSPSIPDYGYTF
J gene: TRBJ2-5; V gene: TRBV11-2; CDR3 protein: CASSLGGKGFRETQYF
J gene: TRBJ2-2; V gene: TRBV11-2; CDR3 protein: CASSLLSGGSFTGELFF
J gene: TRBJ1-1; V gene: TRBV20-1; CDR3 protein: CSAPNQGWGTEAFF
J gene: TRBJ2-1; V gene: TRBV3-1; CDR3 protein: CASSQGLSAHEQFF
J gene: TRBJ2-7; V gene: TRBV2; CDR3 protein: CASTSTSGRSDEQYF
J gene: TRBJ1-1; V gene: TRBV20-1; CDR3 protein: CSARRVDTEAFF
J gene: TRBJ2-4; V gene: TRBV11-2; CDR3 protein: CASSQKIRSLAGTKNIQYF
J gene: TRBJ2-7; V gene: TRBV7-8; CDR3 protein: CASSFRHDVGEQYF
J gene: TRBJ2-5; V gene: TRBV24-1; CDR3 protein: CATSDLSRGRVKTQYF
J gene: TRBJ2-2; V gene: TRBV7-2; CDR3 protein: CASSLAASTGMNTGELFF
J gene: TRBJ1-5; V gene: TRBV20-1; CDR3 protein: CSATGTANQPQHF
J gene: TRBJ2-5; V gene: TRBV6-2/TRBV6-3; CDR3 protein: CASIRGRVGETQYF
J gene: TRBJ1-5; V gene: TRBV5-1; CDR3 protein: CASSPTGLSNQPQHF
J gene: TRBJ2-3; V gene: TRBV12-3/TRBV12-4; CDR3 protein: CASSLRSPNTDTQYF
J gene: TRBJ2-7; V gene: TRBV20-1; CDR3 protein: CSAGPSYEQYF
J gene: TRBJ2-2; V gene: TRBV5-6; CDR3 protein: CASSFRDRGTGELFF
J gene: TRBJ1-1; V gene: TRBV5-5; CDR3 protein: CASSVGPPGGEAFF
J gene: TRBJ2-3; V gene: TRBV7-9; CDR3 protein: CASSLGGRGPPDTQYF
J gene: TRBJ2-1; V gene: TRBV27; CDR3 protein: CASSGQGAAYNEQFF
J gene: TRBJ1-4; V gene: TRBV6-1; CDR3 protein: CASSETGTGRLF
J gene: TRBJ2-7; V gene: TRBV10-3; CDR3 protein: CAISEGVNEQYF
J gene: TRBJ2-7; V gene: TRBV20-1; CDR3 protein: CSAVPNPGDEQNF
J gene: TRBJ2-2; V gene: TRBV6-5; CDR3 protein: CASGLANTGELFF
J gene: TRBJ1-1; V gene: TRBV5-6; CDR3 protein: CASGTDRRSEAFF
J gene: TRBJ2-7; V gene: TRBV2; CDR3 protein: CASSDPLAGASYEQYF
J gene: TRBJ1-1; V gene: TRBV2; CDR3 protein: CASTTEMGITEAFF
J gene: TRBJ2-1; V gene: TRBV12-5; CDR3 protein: CASGSPGSNEQFF
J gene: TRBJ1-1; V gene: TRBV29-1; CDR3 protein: CSVQDRGRLAFF
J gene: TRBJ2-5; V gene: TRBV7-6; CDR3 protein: CASRAGTAVGSPYF
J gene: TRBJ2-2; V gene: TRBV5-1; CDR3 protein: CASSLATSPSTGELFF
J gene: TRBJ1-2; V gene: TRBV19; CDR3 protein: CASSSPRVNNYGYTF
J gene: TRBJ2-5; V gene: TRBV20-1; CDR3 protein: CSAPRDGGLAGKWETQYF
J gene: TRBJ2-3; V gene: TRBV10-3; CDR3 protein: CAIRASSSTDTQYF
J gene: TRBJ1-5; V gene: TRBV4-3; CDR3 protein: CASSQDWGGQPQHF
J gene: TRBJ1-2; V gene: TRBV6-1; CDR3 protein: CASEVGFYGYTF
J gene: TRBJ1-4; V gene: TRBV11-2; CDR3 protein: CASSPFGQTNEKLFF
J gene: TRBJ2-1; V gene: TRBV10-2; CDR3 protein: CASKGTGGLWSFF
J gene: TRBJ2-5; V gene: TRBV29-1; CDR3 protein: CSVELLVGETQYF
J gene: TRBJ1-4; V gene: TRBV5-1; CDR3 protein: CASSRGSTNEKLFF
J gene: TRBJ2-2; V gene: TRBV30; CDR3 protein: CAWGHAGELFF
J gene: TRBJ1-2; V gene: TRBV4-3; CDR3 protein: CASSQETGVNYGYTF
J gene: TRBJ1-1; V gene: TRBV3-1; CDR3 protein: CASSHRGQGNAEAFF
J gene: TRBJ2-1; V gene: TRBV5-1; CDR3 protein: CASSLYVRDGDEQFF
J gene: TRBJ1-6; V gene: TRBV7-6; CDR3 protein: CASSHPGGYNSPLHF
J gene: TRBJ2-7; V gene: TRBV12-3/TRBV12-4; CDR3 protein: CASGYRTGGFLAYEQYF
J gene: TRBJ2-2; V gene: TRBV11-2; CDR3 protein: CASSFVGGYTGELFF
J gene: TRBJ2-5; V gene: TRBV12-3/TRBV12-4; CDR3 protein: CASSLGNLAQETQYF